This TCR beta chain came from a study of CD8+CD57+ T cells in acquired aplastic anemia. Study summary: Average DNA yield from sorted CD4+ and CD8+ cells was roughly 3 ug.

Regarding the study as a whole: Any difference that existed in CD8+ Simpson's diversity between patients and controls was not significant.

The table lists this clonotype with many counts. Its specificity is unknown. Trimming left V 2 bases short and J 0 bases short, with 8 bases between. This CDR3 has 14 residues. In germline, CDR1 is LNHDA, CDR2 SQIVND (reference sequence). Patients selected for sequencing had displayed CD8+CD57+ cell expansion by flow cytometry. Patients were untreated when blood was sampled. Profiling of TCR beta VDJ combinations and CDR3 sequences used genomic DNA as template. TCRdb re-analysed the reads in MiXCR, keeping a single row per CDR3 protein. This sample has about 170,000 distinct CDR3 sequences, with 40% to 55% found just once.

This clonotype was sampled from a human donor with aplastic anemia. V is TRBV19 and J is TRBJ2-7, with D unresolved. The material sequenced was sorted CD4+, CD8+, or CD8+CD57+ T cells (not recorded which) from PBMCs. Here the CDR3 reads CASSITEYSYEQYF. In nucleotides, the CDR3 is TGTGCCAGTAGTATAACGGAATACTCCTACGAGCAGTACTTC.